The entry that follows covers one TCR beta chain sequence. What it binds is not known. TCRdb independently ran MiXCR on the 5' RACE reads; one entry per CDR3 protein. Of almost 400,000 distinct CDR3 sequences listed, around 20% are singletons. The sample originates from a study of CD8 T cells in ankylosing spondylitis. The J segment lost 2 bases and the V segment lost 6 bases, leaving 5 bases of the junction unmatched. Per the germline V gene, CDR1 is DFQATT and CDR2 is SNEGSKA (reference sequence). This CDR3 has 14 amino acids. Study-level findings and limits: What seemed typical of ankylosing spondylitis blood was a TCR beta motif built from about eight highly homologous variants. Past research had described some motif variants in reactive arthritis synovial fluid and blood.

The source of this sequence is a male donor with ankylosing spondylitis. What was sequenced was blood, either unsorted or a sorted T cell fraction (not recorded which). The chain employs TRBV20-1 and TRBJ2-1, with 9 bases that match TRBD2. The CDR3 DNA reads as TGCAGTGCCCCCCCTAGCGGGACCTACAATGAGCAGTTCTTC. As protein: CSAPPSGTYNEQFF.